The 11 T cell receptor beta chains in this list originate from one sample, sequenced in a study of sequential checkpoint blockade in melanoma. Data came from immunoSEQ multiplex PCR; TCRdb stores just in-frame clones and leaves some out. The table has 35,000 to 40,000 clones, roughly 90% seen once. Treatment indicated: randomized to nivolumab then ipilimumab (arm A) or the reverse (arm B). The starting material was CD8+ T cells sorted from blood (inferred from file names), obtained from a patient given nivolumab and ipilimumab in sequence. All receptors derive from a human donor with melanoma.

This chain uses TRBV6-5 with TRBJ2-7; D not certain. V lost 1 base and J 6 bases, leaving 16 bases between the germline ends. The CDR3 runs to 15 residues. From germline, CDR1 is MNHEY and CDR2 SVGAGI. This CDR3 is CASSYLGTKGTEQYV. In DNA form, the CDR3 reads TGTGCCAGCAGTTACTTAGGCACTAAAGGAACCGAGCAGTACGTC.

The rearrangement links TRBV5-1 to TRBJ2-3; 7 bases fit TRBD2. Germline V gives CDR1 SGHRS, CDR2 YFSETQ. CDR3 length: 15 residues. The V and J ends lost 0 bases and 4 bases, in that order; junction bases with no gene match: 5. The CDR3 DNA sequence: TGCGCCAGCAGCTTGGCGGGGGGATCGGCAGATACGCAGTATTTT. This sequence encodes CASSLAGGSADTQYF.

CDR3 coding DNA: TGTGCCAGCAGCGGAGGCACAGGGGACGCTGAAGCTTTCTTT. It encodes CASSGGTGDAEAFF. The J gene is TRBJ1-1, the V gene TRBV9; 7 bases are a match to TRBD1. This CDR3 has 14 residues. J was trimmed by 6 bases and V by 3 bases; bases with no gene match: 8. CDR1 and CDR2 (germline): SGDLS, YYNGEE.

The V gene is TRBV18, the J gene TRBJ2-1; D perhaps matches TRBD2 (5 bases). This CDR3 is built from 15 residues. V lost 3 bases and J 4 bases, leaving 13 bases between the germline ends. Per the germline V gene, CDR1 is KGHSH and CDR2 is LQKENI. The CDR3 nucleotides are TGTGCCAGCTCACCGAGGGCAGAGGGATACAATGAGCAGTTCTTC. Protein sequence: CASSPRAEGYNEQFF.

The chain recombines TRBV25-1 with TRBJ2-1, with 9 bases identical to TRBD1. V trimming: 7 bases; J trimming: 10 bases; junction bases outside the gene matches: 11. The germline V gene encodes CDR1 MGHDK and CDR2 SYGVNS. This CDR3 region has 14 residues. The CDR3 region is CASIPGQGPWEQFF. CDR3 coding DNA: TGTGCCAGCATACCGGGACAGGGTCCGTGGGAGCAGTTCTTC.

The chain couples TRBV14 to TRBJ2-5; 15 bases fit TRBD2. Unmatched junction bases numbered 13, after V lost 0 bases and J lost 5 bases. There are 20 residues in the CDR3. Germline lookup yields CDR1 SGHDN and CDR2 FVKESK. As DNA, the CDR3 is TGTGCCAGCAGCCAAGATCTTTGGGGACTAGCGGGAGGAAGGGAGGAGACCCAGTACTTC. Its protein product is CASSQDLWGLAGGREETQYF.

The chain employs TRBV10-2 and TRBJ2-2, with D perhaps matching TRBD1 (6 bases). The CDR3 loop spans 14 amino acids. V dropped 3 bases and J dropped 4 bases, with 9 bases sitting between them. Germline V lookup: CDR1 WSHSY, CDR2 SAAADI. The CDR3 loop reads CASSDTGSTGELFF. CDR3 nucleotides: TGCGCCAGCAGTGATACAGGGTCCACCGGGGAGCTGTTTTTT.

The rearrangement uses TRBV10-3 and TRBJ2-1; 10 nucleotides line up with TRBD2. Losses at the gene ends were 7 bases for V and 9 bases for J; bases not matched to a gene: 9. This CDR3 is built from 14 residues. Looked up from germline, CDR1 is ENHRY and CDR2 is SYGVKD. The CDR3 reads CAITSGSPFVEQFF. The CDR3 DNA sequence: TGTGCCATCACTAGCGGGAGCCCATTTGTTGAGCAGTTCTTC.

This chain joins TRBV4-3 and TRBJ1-1; D is unresolved. Germline V lookup: CDR1 LGHNA, CDR2 YSLEER. This CDR3 comprises 14 residues. V was shortened by 1 base and J by 4 bases, with 10 bases between the two germline ends. CDR3 nucleotides: TGCGCCAGCAGCCAAGTGTGGGCTACCACTGAAGCTTTCTTT. Translated, it gives CASSQVWATTEAFF.

In this sample, this clone turned up once. V usage is TRBV2 and J usage is TRBJ2-1, with TRBD2 matching over 9 bases. CDR1 and CDR2 from the germline V gene are SNHLY and FYNNEI. Trimming took 3 bases from V and 5 from J; bases not matched to a gene: 14. The CDR3 contains 18 residues. This chain's CDR3 is CASSDLSGRGSPNNEQFF. For the CDR3, the DNA is TGTGCCAGCAGTGATCTTAGCGGGAGAGGCTCCCCTAACAATGAGCAGTTCTTC.

The V gene is TRBV28, the J gene TRBJ1-5, with 10 positions matching TRBD1. CDR1 is MDHEN, CDR2 SYDVKM, per germline. This CDR3 comprises 15 residues. V shed 2 bases and J 2 bases; nucleotides not matched to a gene: 0. Here the CDR3 DNA reads TGTGCCAGCAGTTTAGGGACAGGGGGCAATCAGCCCCAGCATTTT. It specifies CASSLGTGGNQPQHF.